Below, 22 T cell receptor beta chains from the same sample are listed, as sequenced in a study of neurological immune-mediated disorders. Using its own MiXCR run on the 5' RACE reads, TCRdb lists one record per CDR3 protein. The sample holds about 66,000 distinct CDR3 sequences, 3% to 4% seen once. Sequencing was carried out using PBMCs. All receptors derive from a middle-aged man with multiple sclerosis.

This clonotype was recorded many times. The chain links TRBV20-1 to TRBJ2-5; possible D gene TRBD2, 5 bases. Germline V gene lookup returns CDR1 DFQATT and CDR2 SNEGSKA (reference sequence). The CDR3 contains 14 residues. Trimming removed 3 bases at V and 5 bases at J, with 16 bases between. In DNA form, the CDR3 reads TGCAGTGCTAGGGACTCGCTAAGGCCGGAGACCCAGTACTTC. Translated, it gives CSARDSLRPETQYF.

This clonotype was found many times. The V and J genes are TRBV7-6 and TRBJ2-3; D not resolved. Germline assignment: CDR1 SGHVS and CDR2 FNYEAQ. The CDR3 contains 15 residues. V lost 5 bases, J lost 4 bases, and 16 bases lay in between. The CDR3 spells CASSLHWGEADTQYF. DNA for the CDR3: TGTGCCAGCAGCCTTCACTGGGGTGAGGCAGATACGCAGTATTTT. The full variable domain, rest sourced from reference TRBV7-6 and TRBJ2-3, is GAGVSQSPRYKVTKRGQDVALRCDPISGHVSLYWYRQALGQGPEFLTYFNYEAQQDKSGLPNDRFSAERPEGSISTLTIQRTEQRDSAMYRCASSLHWGEADTQYFGPGTRLTVL.

This clonotype was counted ten times or more. The chain recombines TRBV5-1 with TRBJ2-1, with D possibly matching TRBD2 (5 bases). V was clipped by 2 bases and J by 4 bases, with 22 bases between them. Germline V gene lookup returns CDR1 SGHRS and CDR2 YFSETQ. CDR3 length: 18 amino acids. The DNA of the CDR3 is TGCGCCAGCAGCTTTTCTTTGGGTAGCGCCCCTAGTTACAATGAGCAGTTCTTC. It encodes CASSFSLGSAPSYNEQFF.

Ten or more counts support this clonotype. This chain joins TRBV11-2 and TRBJ2-5; no firm D call. CDR3 length: 15 amino acids. V dropped 3 bases and J dropped 2 bases, with 13 bases sitting between them. Germline loops: CDR1 SGHAT, CDR2 FQNNGV. CDR3 nucleotides: TGTGCCAGCAGCTTCTCCCAGGCAGCACAAGAGACCCAGTACTTC. It translates to CASSFSQAAQETQYF.

This clonotype appeared many times. CDR3 sequence (DNA): TGTGCCAGCAGTCACGAGGGGGCGAACACTGAAGCTTTCTTT. This translates into CASSHEGANTEAFF. The chain couples TRBV28 to TRBJ1-1; 7 bases are a match to TRBD1. Germline V lookup: CDR1 MDHEN, CDR2 SYDVKM. The CDR3 sequence is 14 residues long. Germline trimming cut 5 bases from V and 1 base from J; bases unmatched to any gene: 4.

This clonotype has ten or more counts. A much larger clone lies one base from this, so it may be a read error. The J gene is TRBJ2-7, the V gene TRBV5-1; D perhaps matches TRBD1 (5 bases). Trimming shortened V by 4 bases and J by 5 bases, and 22 bases separated the two germline ends. The CDR3 covers 16 residues. The V gene's germline CDR1 is SGHRS and CDR2 YFSETQ. CDR3 nucleotides: TGCGCCAGCAGCCCCGGTGGGGTAAAGGGGTCCAACGAGCAGTACTTC. Translation: CASSPGGVKGSNEQYF.

The sample holds many counts of this clonotype. This chain joins TRBV5-1 and TRBJ1-1; weak D call: TRBD1 (6 bases). This CDR3 has 15 amino acids. V was pared by 4 bases and J by 0 bases, with 13 bases between. The germline V gene has CDR1 SGHRS and CDR2 YFSETQ. For the CDR3, the DNA is TGCGCCAGCAGCCCATTGACAGGATTGAACACTGAAGCTTTCTTT. As protein: CASSPLTGLNTEAFF.

This clonotype was counted at least ten times. V is TRBV6-5 and J is TRBJ2-1; 11 nucleotides align to TRBD2. V lost 5 bases, J lost 0 bases, and 9 bases stayed unmatched. Germline V lookup: CDR1 MNHEY, CDR2 SVGAGI. The CDR3 is 18 amino acids. Here the CDR3 reads CASSGTSGPENSYNEQFF. The CDR3 bases are TGTGCCAGCAGTGGGACTAGCGGACCAGAAAACTCCTACAATGAGCAGTTCTTC.

Many counts were recorded for this clonotype. The chain is built from TRBV5-1 and TRBJ2-3; TRBD2 agrees at 7 bases. The CDR3 totals 17 residues. The ends lost 3 bases at V and 2 bases at J; junction bases unmatched: 12. In germline, CDR1 is SGHRS, CDR2 YFSETQ. The CDR3 bases are TGCGCCAGCAGCTCAGACGGCCGCGGGGGAGCCACAGATACGCAGTATTTT. Encoded protein: CASSSDGRGGATDTQYF.

Ten or more counts support this clonotype. The J gene is TRBJ2-3, the V gene TRBV24-1; TRBD1 or TRBD2 may be the D gene (5 bases each). V was cut by 8 bases and J by 2 bases, with 10 bases left in between. CDR3 size: 13 residues. Germline values: CDR1 KGHDR, CDR2 SFDVKD. The CDR3 DNA is TGTGCCACCAAGGGACCTCTCACAGATACGCAGTATTTT. Amino acids: CATKGPLTDTQYF.

This clonotype was picked up many times. V gene TRBV5-5 combines with J gene TRBJ1-1; 8 bases are a match to TRBD1. The junction had 4 bases not matched to a gene; V was cut back by 2 bases and J by 7 bases. This CDR3 has 13 amino acids. The germline V gene has CDR1 SGHKS and CDR2 YYEKEE (reference sequence). CDR3 nucleotide sequence: TGTGCCAGCAGCTTCGCAGGGGGCGGTGAAGCTTTCTTT. Its protein is CASSFAGGGEAFF.

The sample holds many counts of this clonotype. The genes are TRBV14 and TRBJ2-2; no reliable D call. V was pared by 4 bases and J by 6 bases, with 6 bases between. This CDR3 has 12 residues. Germline V gene data show CDR1 as SGHDN and CDR2 as FVKESK. CDR3 in DNA: TGTGCCAGCAGCCCCTGGCCCGGGGAGCTGTTTTTT. This translates into CASSPWPGELFF.

This clonotype was counted many times. The chain recombines TRBV7-2 with TRBJ1-1, with 9 bases that match TRBD1. CDR1 SGHTA and CDR2 FQGNSA come from the germline V gene. V lost 0 bases and J lost 1; bases outside the gene matches: 3. CDR3 length: 16 residues. CDR3 in DNA: TGTGCCAGCAGCTTAGCCCTACAGGGGGCGAACACTGAAGCTTTCTTT. Amino acid sequence: CASSLALQGANTEAFF.

Ten or more counts support this clonotype. CDR3 residues: CASSLVSGAYTEAFF. Here the CDR3 DNA reads TGTGCCAGCAGCTTAGTTTCAGGGGCGTACACTGAAGCTTTCTTT. This chain uses TRBV11-2 with TRBJ1-1, with D possibly being TRBD1 (6 bases). V was pared by 1 base and J by 3 bases, with 12 bases between. CDR3 length equals 15 residues. The germline V gene has CDR1 SGHAT and CDR2 FQNNGV.

This clonotype appeared many times. The V call is TRBV6-6, the J call TRBJ2-3; TRBD1 aligns across 7 bases. J was trimmed by 0 bases and V by 5 bases; bases with no gene match: 11. This CDR3 spans 17 amino acids. Germline CDR1 MNHNY, CDR2 SVGAGI (reference sequence). CDR3 protein: CASSPAPGQRSTDTQYF. Here the CDR3 DNA reads TGTGCCAGCAGTCCCGCTCCGGGACAGCGAAGCACAGATACGCAGTATTTT.

This clonotype appeared many times. The genes are TRBV5-5 and TRBJ2-5, with 10 bases aligning to TRBD1. The CDR3 loop spans 15 amino acids. The ends lost 4 bases at V and 5 bases at J; junction bases unmatched: 8. The germline gives CDR1 SGHKS, CDR2 YYEKEE (reference sequence). CDR3 sequence: CASSTRQGAGETQYF. In DNA, the CDR3 is TGTGCCAGCAGCACTAGACAGGGGGCAGGGGAGACCCAGTACTTC.

In this sample, this clonotype turned up many times. The rearrangement uses TRBV29-1 and TRBJ2-1; TRBD1 matches 8 bases. The CDR3 spans 12 residues. The germline V gene has CDR1 SQVTM and CDR2 ANQGSEA. J was trimmed by 6 bases and V by 6 bases; bases with no gene match: 4. This CDR3 is CSVTGEFNEQFF. CDR3 nucleotides: TGCAGCGTGACAGGGGAGTTCAATGAGCAGTTCTTC.

This clonotype has a count of ten or more. The chain recombines TRBV7-2 with TRBJ1-5; 8 nucleotides match TRBD1. The V gene end was trimmed by 0 bases and the J gene end by 7 bases; junction bases not matched to a gene: 2. Germline CDR1 is SGHTA and CDR2 is FQGNSA. This CDR3 has 14 amino acids. The CDR3 region is CASSLATGDQPQHF. The DNA for the CDR3 is TGTGCCAGCAGCTTAGCGACAGGGGACCAGCCCCAGCATTTT. Full variable domain (remainder filled in from reference TRBV7-2 and TRBJ1-5): GAGVSQSPSNKVTEKGKDVELRCDPISGHTALYWYRQSLGQGLEFLIYFQGNSAPDKSGLPSDRFSAERTGGSVSTLTIQRTQQEDSAVYLCASSLATGDQPQHFGDGTRLSIL.

Many counts were recorded for this clonotype. The chain uses TRBV12-3 or TRBV12-4 and TRBJ1-2; no clear D. V lost 3 bases and J 7 bases, leaving 9 bases between the germline ends. This CDR3 is 12 amino acids long. The CDR3 coding sequence is TGTGCCAGCAGTTTTCCCCCGTCTGGCTACACCTTC. Residues: CASSFPPSGYTF.

This clonotype was recorded at least ten times. The V and J genes are TRBV27 and TRBJ2-1; weak D call: TRBD1 (6 bases). CDR3 length equals 13 residues. Germline assignment: CDR1 MNHEY and CDR2 SMNVEV (reference sequence). V gave up 3 bases and J gave up 8 bases, with 11 bases separating them. CDR3 in amino acids: CASSFGQSDEQFF. The CDR3 nucleotides read TGTGCCAGCAGTTTCGGACAGAGCGATGAGCAGTTCTTC.

The V call is TRBV29-1, the J call TRBJ1-2; D ambiguous. This CDR3 region has 12 residues. V gave up 8 bases and J gave up 6 bases, with 16 bases separating them. Germline-derived CDR1 and CDR2 are SQVTM and ANQGSEA. The CDR3 nucleotides read TGCAGCATGGTAAAGGGTGGGGATGGCTACACCTTC. Translation: CSMVKGGDGYTF.

Ten or more counts support this clonotype. V and J are TRBV5-6 and TRBJ1-2; D gene uncertain. The germline CDR1 and CDR2 sequences are SGHDT and YYEEEE. The CDR3 is 13 amino acids. The V end was cut by 4 bases, the J end by 4 bases, with 11 bases between. CDR3 amino acids: CASSHDTIYGYTF. CDR3 nucleotides: TGTGCCAGCAGCCATGACACAATCTATGGCTACACCTTC.